What follows describes a single TCR beta chain. The CDR3 sequence is 15 residues long. J was trimmed by 2 bases and V by 6 bases; bases with no gene match: 6. Germline-derived CDR1 and CDR2 are LNHDA and SQIVND (reference sequence). The source of the sample is a study of blood T cell repertoires in COVID-19. Study context: Samples representing acute and convalescent COVID-19 were sourced from the United States, Italy and Spain.

Authors' analysis steps: Reference gene primer amplification yielded estimated nucleated cell counts. Assay used: immunoSEQ multiplex PCR; TCRdb lists only in-frame clones, some missing. D and trimming come from the DNA, and the V and J calls and clone size come from that table. Of tens of thousands of clones listed, about 90% are singletons. This sequence joins TRBV19 and TRBJ2-3, with TRBD2 matching over 9 bases. Sequencing was carried out using peripheral blood. This receptor was obtained from a middle-aged man with COVID-19, enrolled during active disease. CDR3 region: CASRGGRVDTDTQYF. DNA of the CDR3: TGTGCCAGTAGGGGCGGGAGGGTTGACACAGATACGCAGTATTTT.